This T cell receptor (beta chain) was identified in a study of blood T cells in healthy people across ages. Comment on this clonotype: As yet, its antigen is unknown.

Whole-study results and caveats: No conclusive comparison of naive versus antigen-experienced cells was possible with unsorted PBMCs. With age, beta diversity per million T cells declined roughly linearly, significantly by 30 to 50.

For the second PCR, which ran for about 6 to 11 cycles, a sample-barcoded 5' primer and a J-beta primer mix were used. A template-switch adaptor with 12 random nucleotides tagged each cDNA molecule. From the 5' RACE reads, TCRdb called clonotypes with MiXCR, one entry per CDR3 protein. The sample carries over a million distinct CDR3 sequences, 59% recorded once. The sequence derives from a man aged 18 to 29 in good health. What was sequenced was blood.

The DNA of the CDR3 is TGCAGCGTTGAGGTGGAGTTCGGGACTCCCAATAACTACGAGCAGTACTTC. Amino acid sequence: CSVEVEFGTPNNYEQYF. The genes are TRBV29-1 and TRBJ2-4; TRBD2 might be the D (6 bases). TRBJ2-7 matches the DNA end more closely, so the J call is doubtful. The CDR3 is 17 amino acids. The germline V gene encodes CDR1 SQVTM and CDR2 ANQGSEA.